This is a list of T cell receptor beta chains from one sample in a study of OX40 agonist ivuxolimab in advanced cancers. Generated by immunoSEQ multiplex PCR, the TCRdb table keeps only in-frame clones and is missing some. This table has about 35,000 clones, under 90% appearing once. The specimen was CD4+ or CD8+ T cells sorted from blood, collected in a trial of the OX40 agonist ivuxolimab. The receptors were sampled from an adult with an advanced solid tumor such as melanoma, head and neck, liver or kidney cancer. CDR3s include the opening cysteine and the closing phenylalanine or tryptophan. Fields, in order: D gene, V gene, J gene, clone size, CDR3 protein, CDR3 DNA. D genes are given only for firm matches. The listing skips clone size in some rows; elsewhere it reads once, few, many or a size class.

-	TRBV7-9	TRBJ2-3	-	CASSPRTGGASTDTQYF	TGTGCCAGCAGCCCCCGAACGGGCGGGGCTAGCACAGATACGCAGTATTTT
TRBD1	TRBV7-9	TRBJ2-5	-	CASTMGQGVQETQYF	TGTGCCAGCACTATGGGACAGGGGGTTCAAGAGACCCAGTACTTC
TRBD1	TRBV6-5	TRBJ2-7	-	CASSYGQEYYEQYF	TGTGCCAGCAGTTATGGACAGGAGTACTACGAGCAGTACTTC
-	TRBV29-1	TRBJ1-1	-	CSVEGGMNTEAFF	TGCAGCGTTGAAGGAGGGATGAACACTGAAGCTTTCTTT
TRBD2	TRBV5-4	TRBJ2-7	-	CASSSYGGLAGATYEQYF	TGTGCCAGCAGCTCTTATGGGGGCCTAGCGGGAGCGACCTACGAGCAGTACTTC
-	TRBV28	TRBJ2-2	-	CASSLVPNTGELFF	TGTGCCAGCAGTTTAGTCCCGAACACCGGGGAGCTGTTTTTT
TRBD1	TRBV6-1	TRBJ2-7	-	CASSSRQGPYEQYF	TGTGCCAGCAGCTCGCGACAGGGACCCTACGAGCAGTACTTC
-	TRBV9	TRBJ2-5	-	CASSASGYPQETQYF	TGTGCCAGCAGCGCCTCGGGATACCCGCAAGAGACCCAGTACTTC
-	TRBV7-8	TRBJ1-6	-	CASSASPGLYSPLHF	TGTGCCAGCAGCGCGAGCCCGGGACTCTATTCACCCCTCCACTTT
-	TRBV7-8	TRBJ2-7	medium-sized	CASNPTAWLGEQYF	TGTGCCAGCAACCCGACGGCCTGGTTAGGGGAGCAGTACTTC
-	TRBV7-6	TRBJ1-2	-	CASSGRVGDGYTF	TGTGCCAGCAGCGGGCGGGTCGGGGATGGCTACACCTTC
TRBD1	TRBV5-6	TRBJ1-2	-	CASSLAPGQGDGYTF	TGTGCCAGCAGCTTGGCCCCGGGACAGGGTGATGGCTACACCTTC
-	TRBV27	TRBJ2-7	-	CASTLLGAAPHYEQYF	TGTGCCAGCACCCTCTTGGGAGCAGCCCCACACTACGAGCAGTACTTC
TRBD1	TRBV28	TRBJ1-1	-	CASSPRTGGTEAFF	TGTGCCAGCAGTCCAAGGACAGGGGGAACTGAAGCTTTCTTT
-	TRBV28	TRBJ1-1	-	CASSFQRGRGTEAFF	TGTGCCAGCAGTTTTCAACGGGGCCGTGGGACTGAAGCTTTCTTT
-	TRBV27	TRBJ2-7	-	CASSFGVTYEQYF	TGTGCCAGCAGTTTCGGAGTGACCTACGAGCAGTACTTC
-	TRBV10-3	TRBJ2-3	-	CAISPESPDTTDTQYF	TGTGCCATCAGCCCTGAAAGCCCTGACACCACAGATACGCAGTATTTT
-	TRBV6-1	TRBJ2-2	once	CASSATSTGELFF	TGTGCCAGCAGCGCGACTAGCACCGGGGAGCTGTTTTTT
-	TRBV13	TRBJ1-1	medium-sized	CASRTAGLGAEAFF	TGTGCCAGCAGGACGGCAGGGCTAGGGGCTGAAGCTTTCTTT
-	TRBV11-3	TRBJ2-7	-	CASSTQGGATYEQYF	TGTGCCAGCAGCACCCAAGGGGGAGCCACCTACGAGCAGTACTTC
-	TRBV28	TRBJ1-4	-	CASSFQGEKLFF	TGTGCCAGCAGTTTCCAGGGGGAAAAACTGTTTTTT
-	TRBV7-9	TRBJ2-1	-	CASILAATSSYNEQFF	TGTGCCAGCATCTTAGCGGCCACGAGCTCCTACAATGAGCAGTTCTTC
-	TRBV10-3	TRBJ2-7	-	CAISESVSPSSYEQYF	TGTGCCATCAGTGAGTCTGTGTCCCCGTCCTCCTACGAGCAGTACTTC
-	TRBV7-2	TRBJ2-7	-	CASSRTSYEQYF	TGTGCCAGCAGCCGCACATCCTACGAGCAGTACTTC
-	TRBV5-4	TRBJ1-5	once	CASSQDRQPQHF	TGTGCCAGCAGCCAGGACCGTCAGCCCCAGCATTTT
TRBD2	TRBV5-6	TRBJ2-7	-	CASSLETSGTPYEQYF	TGTGCCAGCAGCTTGGAGACTAGCGGGACTCCCTACGAGCAGTACTTC
-	TRBV2	TRBJ2-3	few	CASSERTSSTDTQYF	TGTGCCAGCAGTGAAAGGACTTCTAGCACAGATACGCAGTATTTT
TRBD1	TRBV5-1	TRBJ2-1	few	CASSSGQGDVHEQFF	TGCGCCAGCAGCTCGGGACAGGGAGATGTCCATGAGCAGTTCTTC
-	TRBV5-1	TRBJ2-7	-	CASSLTDTGSYEQYF	TGCGCCAGCAGCTTGACAGATACAGGCTCCTACGAGCAGTACTTC
-	TRBV5-6	TRBJ1-5	once	CASSLGPRDQPQHF	TGTGCCAGCAGCTTGGGGCCGCGCGATCAGCCCCAGCATTTT
-	TRBV10-3	TRBJ1-1	-	CAITPGQNTEAFF	TGTGCCATCACCCCAGGGCAGAACACTGAAGCTTTCTTT
-	TRBV7-9	TRBJ1-2	-	CASSSGGLYGYTF	TGTGCCAGCAGCTCCGGGGGCCTCTATGGCTACACCTTC
-	TRBV5-8	TRBJ2-7	-	CASSWGNRDRGEEQYF	TGTGCCAGCAGCTGGGGGAACCGGGACCGGGGTGAGGAGCAGTACTTC
TRBD1	TRBV7-9	TRBJ2-2	-	CASSSGTGPRTGELFF	TGTGCCAGCAGCTCCGGGACAGGGCCTCGCACCGGGGAGCTGTTTTTT
-	TRBV5-6	TRBJ2-1	-	CASSLVWGRDGEQFF	TGTGCCAGCAGCTTGGTTTGGGGGAGAGACGGTGAGCAGTTCTTC
-	TRBV1	TRBJ2-3	-	CTSSQEPGLHTDTQYF	TGCACCAGCAGCCAAGAACCGGGACTACACACAGATACGCAGTATTTT
TRBD1	TRBV4-2	TRBJ2-4	-	CASSQAGRDRGNIQYF	TGTGCCAGCAGCCAAGCAGGTCGGGACAGGGGTAACATTCAGTACTTC
-	TRBV6-5	TRBJ1-3	-	CASGPGARGNTIYF	TGTGCCAGCGGCCCCGGGGCGCGGGGAAACACCATATATTTT
-	TRBV4-2	TRBJ1-1	-	CASSPEGTEAFF	TGTGCCAGCAGCCCGGAGGGCACTGAAGCTTTCTTT
-	TRBV28	TRBJ2-1	once	CASKPSSYNEQFF	TGTGCCAGCAAGCCGAGCTCCTACAATGAGCAGTTCTTC
-	TRBV28	TRBJ1-4	-	CASRPALTGEKLFF	TGTGCCAGCCGACCTGCGCTCACAGGGGAAAAACTGTTTTTT
-	TRBV27	TRBJ2-7	-	CASSIPTGLGYEQYF	TGTGCCAGCAGTATACCGACAGGACTCGGGTACGAGCAGTACTTC